The clone carrying this T cell receptor (beta chain) showed up many times. Its matching antigen is unknown. Per germline, CDR1 LGHNA and CDR2 YNFKEQ. J gave up 1 base and V 3 bases, and 0 bases lay outside the gene matches. This CDR3 is 16 amino acids long. These data come from a study of T cells after yellow fever vaccination. Study-level results: A weaker secondary response peaked on day 5, the primary on day 15. Most clones from primary vaccination were detected again post-booster (96% CD4, about 85% CD8).

Synthesis of TCR cDNA relied on 5'RACE template switching, which attached a universal primer site and UMIs. Via MiXCR, TCRdb re-called the 5' RACE reads, giving one row per CDR3 protein. The sample has roughly 340,000 distinct CDR3 sequences, 3% to 4.5% seen once. The clonotype was recovered from a young man who received the YFV17D yellow fever vaccine. The input for sequencing was PBMCs, taken 5 days after the yellow fever booster vaccination. This chain connects TRBV4-2 to TRBJ2-2; 12 nucleotides agree with TRBD2. The CDR3 reads CASSQGLAGNTGELFF. CDR3 nucleotides: TGTGCCAGCAGCCAGGGACTAGCGGGGAACACCGGGGAGCTGTTTTTT.